This TCR beta chain was recorded in a study of T cells in Graves' hyperthyroidism and ophthalmopathy. Study-wide points: Using 13 V-J features, a model discriminated ophthalmopathy from stable hyperthyroidism.

Trimming cost V 3 bases and J 6 bases, with 12 bases left between them. Germline assignment: CDR1 MDHEN and CDR2 SYDVKM. The CDR3 length is 14 residues. This clonotype showed up many times. Its antigen is currently unknown. Regions amplified from RNA transcripts were the TCR beta CDR3 regions. The study used the HTBI primer set for a first-round RT-PCR of the TCR CDR3. One entry per CDR3 protein results from TCRdb running MiXCR on the multiplex PCR reads. The table has 250,000 to 300,000 distinct CDR3 sequences, less than 15% seen once. PBMCs were derived from 10 ml fresh peripheral blood. The gene calls are TRBV28 and TRBJ1-5, with D maybe TRBD1 (6 bases). Source material: blood. The sequence was obtained from a woman in her thirties or forties with Graves' hyperthyroidism that later progressed to Graves' ophthalmopathy. CDR3 nucleotide sequence: TGTGCCAGCAGTTTTACAGGGATAAGTCAGCCCCAGCATTTT. It codes for CASSFTGISQPQHF.